This T cell receptor (beta chain) was recorded in a study of early stage breast cancer tumors. Assay used: immunoSEQ multiplex PCR; TCRdb lists only in-frame clones, some missing. Of 30,000 or so clones listed, roughly four fifths are singletons. The sequenced sample consisted of blood. The source is a person in their 40s with breast cancer.

CDR3 DNA sequence: TGTGCCTGGAGGACTAGTTTGCACGAGCAGTACTTC. This encodes CAWRTSLHEQYF. V and J are TRBV30 and TRBJ2-7, with a tentative D call TRBD2 (6 bases). CDR3 size: 12 residues. CDR1 is GTSNPN and CDR2 is SVGIG in the germline V gene (reference sequence). V dropped 3 bases and J dropped 5 bases, with 11 bases sitting between them.